This T cell receptor (beta chain) was sequenced in a study of shared clonotypes between healthy human individuals. Donors had no recently reported acute infections or vaccinations and were HIV-negative. All the donors were Caucasian adults who lived in Nashville, Tennessee. The CDR3 runs to 15 residues. Between the trimmed V and J ends, which lost 0 bases and 7 bases, there was a span of 13 bases. Germline values: CDR1 MNHNS, CDR2 SASEGT. The method was immunoSEQ multiplex PCR; TCRdb's version includes in-frame clones alone and lacks a portion of them. The sample holds over a million clones, more than 75% seen once. Worth noting for this clone: What it binds is not known.

Study observations and caveats: Across subsets, estimated richness was generally greater for naive than for memory populations.

The TCR comes from a man between 18 and 29 years old in good health. Some clones in this sample may be carry-over from other donors' samples. Sequencing was done on a sample of memory CD4+ T cells from PBMCs. Subset meaning: CD45RA-negative fraction. This sequence joins TRBV6-1 and TRBJ1-5; D unclear. The CDR3 bases are TGTGCCAGCAGTGAAGCGGGAGGGTATGAACAGCCCCAGCATTTT. Translating it yields CASSEAGGYEQPQHF.